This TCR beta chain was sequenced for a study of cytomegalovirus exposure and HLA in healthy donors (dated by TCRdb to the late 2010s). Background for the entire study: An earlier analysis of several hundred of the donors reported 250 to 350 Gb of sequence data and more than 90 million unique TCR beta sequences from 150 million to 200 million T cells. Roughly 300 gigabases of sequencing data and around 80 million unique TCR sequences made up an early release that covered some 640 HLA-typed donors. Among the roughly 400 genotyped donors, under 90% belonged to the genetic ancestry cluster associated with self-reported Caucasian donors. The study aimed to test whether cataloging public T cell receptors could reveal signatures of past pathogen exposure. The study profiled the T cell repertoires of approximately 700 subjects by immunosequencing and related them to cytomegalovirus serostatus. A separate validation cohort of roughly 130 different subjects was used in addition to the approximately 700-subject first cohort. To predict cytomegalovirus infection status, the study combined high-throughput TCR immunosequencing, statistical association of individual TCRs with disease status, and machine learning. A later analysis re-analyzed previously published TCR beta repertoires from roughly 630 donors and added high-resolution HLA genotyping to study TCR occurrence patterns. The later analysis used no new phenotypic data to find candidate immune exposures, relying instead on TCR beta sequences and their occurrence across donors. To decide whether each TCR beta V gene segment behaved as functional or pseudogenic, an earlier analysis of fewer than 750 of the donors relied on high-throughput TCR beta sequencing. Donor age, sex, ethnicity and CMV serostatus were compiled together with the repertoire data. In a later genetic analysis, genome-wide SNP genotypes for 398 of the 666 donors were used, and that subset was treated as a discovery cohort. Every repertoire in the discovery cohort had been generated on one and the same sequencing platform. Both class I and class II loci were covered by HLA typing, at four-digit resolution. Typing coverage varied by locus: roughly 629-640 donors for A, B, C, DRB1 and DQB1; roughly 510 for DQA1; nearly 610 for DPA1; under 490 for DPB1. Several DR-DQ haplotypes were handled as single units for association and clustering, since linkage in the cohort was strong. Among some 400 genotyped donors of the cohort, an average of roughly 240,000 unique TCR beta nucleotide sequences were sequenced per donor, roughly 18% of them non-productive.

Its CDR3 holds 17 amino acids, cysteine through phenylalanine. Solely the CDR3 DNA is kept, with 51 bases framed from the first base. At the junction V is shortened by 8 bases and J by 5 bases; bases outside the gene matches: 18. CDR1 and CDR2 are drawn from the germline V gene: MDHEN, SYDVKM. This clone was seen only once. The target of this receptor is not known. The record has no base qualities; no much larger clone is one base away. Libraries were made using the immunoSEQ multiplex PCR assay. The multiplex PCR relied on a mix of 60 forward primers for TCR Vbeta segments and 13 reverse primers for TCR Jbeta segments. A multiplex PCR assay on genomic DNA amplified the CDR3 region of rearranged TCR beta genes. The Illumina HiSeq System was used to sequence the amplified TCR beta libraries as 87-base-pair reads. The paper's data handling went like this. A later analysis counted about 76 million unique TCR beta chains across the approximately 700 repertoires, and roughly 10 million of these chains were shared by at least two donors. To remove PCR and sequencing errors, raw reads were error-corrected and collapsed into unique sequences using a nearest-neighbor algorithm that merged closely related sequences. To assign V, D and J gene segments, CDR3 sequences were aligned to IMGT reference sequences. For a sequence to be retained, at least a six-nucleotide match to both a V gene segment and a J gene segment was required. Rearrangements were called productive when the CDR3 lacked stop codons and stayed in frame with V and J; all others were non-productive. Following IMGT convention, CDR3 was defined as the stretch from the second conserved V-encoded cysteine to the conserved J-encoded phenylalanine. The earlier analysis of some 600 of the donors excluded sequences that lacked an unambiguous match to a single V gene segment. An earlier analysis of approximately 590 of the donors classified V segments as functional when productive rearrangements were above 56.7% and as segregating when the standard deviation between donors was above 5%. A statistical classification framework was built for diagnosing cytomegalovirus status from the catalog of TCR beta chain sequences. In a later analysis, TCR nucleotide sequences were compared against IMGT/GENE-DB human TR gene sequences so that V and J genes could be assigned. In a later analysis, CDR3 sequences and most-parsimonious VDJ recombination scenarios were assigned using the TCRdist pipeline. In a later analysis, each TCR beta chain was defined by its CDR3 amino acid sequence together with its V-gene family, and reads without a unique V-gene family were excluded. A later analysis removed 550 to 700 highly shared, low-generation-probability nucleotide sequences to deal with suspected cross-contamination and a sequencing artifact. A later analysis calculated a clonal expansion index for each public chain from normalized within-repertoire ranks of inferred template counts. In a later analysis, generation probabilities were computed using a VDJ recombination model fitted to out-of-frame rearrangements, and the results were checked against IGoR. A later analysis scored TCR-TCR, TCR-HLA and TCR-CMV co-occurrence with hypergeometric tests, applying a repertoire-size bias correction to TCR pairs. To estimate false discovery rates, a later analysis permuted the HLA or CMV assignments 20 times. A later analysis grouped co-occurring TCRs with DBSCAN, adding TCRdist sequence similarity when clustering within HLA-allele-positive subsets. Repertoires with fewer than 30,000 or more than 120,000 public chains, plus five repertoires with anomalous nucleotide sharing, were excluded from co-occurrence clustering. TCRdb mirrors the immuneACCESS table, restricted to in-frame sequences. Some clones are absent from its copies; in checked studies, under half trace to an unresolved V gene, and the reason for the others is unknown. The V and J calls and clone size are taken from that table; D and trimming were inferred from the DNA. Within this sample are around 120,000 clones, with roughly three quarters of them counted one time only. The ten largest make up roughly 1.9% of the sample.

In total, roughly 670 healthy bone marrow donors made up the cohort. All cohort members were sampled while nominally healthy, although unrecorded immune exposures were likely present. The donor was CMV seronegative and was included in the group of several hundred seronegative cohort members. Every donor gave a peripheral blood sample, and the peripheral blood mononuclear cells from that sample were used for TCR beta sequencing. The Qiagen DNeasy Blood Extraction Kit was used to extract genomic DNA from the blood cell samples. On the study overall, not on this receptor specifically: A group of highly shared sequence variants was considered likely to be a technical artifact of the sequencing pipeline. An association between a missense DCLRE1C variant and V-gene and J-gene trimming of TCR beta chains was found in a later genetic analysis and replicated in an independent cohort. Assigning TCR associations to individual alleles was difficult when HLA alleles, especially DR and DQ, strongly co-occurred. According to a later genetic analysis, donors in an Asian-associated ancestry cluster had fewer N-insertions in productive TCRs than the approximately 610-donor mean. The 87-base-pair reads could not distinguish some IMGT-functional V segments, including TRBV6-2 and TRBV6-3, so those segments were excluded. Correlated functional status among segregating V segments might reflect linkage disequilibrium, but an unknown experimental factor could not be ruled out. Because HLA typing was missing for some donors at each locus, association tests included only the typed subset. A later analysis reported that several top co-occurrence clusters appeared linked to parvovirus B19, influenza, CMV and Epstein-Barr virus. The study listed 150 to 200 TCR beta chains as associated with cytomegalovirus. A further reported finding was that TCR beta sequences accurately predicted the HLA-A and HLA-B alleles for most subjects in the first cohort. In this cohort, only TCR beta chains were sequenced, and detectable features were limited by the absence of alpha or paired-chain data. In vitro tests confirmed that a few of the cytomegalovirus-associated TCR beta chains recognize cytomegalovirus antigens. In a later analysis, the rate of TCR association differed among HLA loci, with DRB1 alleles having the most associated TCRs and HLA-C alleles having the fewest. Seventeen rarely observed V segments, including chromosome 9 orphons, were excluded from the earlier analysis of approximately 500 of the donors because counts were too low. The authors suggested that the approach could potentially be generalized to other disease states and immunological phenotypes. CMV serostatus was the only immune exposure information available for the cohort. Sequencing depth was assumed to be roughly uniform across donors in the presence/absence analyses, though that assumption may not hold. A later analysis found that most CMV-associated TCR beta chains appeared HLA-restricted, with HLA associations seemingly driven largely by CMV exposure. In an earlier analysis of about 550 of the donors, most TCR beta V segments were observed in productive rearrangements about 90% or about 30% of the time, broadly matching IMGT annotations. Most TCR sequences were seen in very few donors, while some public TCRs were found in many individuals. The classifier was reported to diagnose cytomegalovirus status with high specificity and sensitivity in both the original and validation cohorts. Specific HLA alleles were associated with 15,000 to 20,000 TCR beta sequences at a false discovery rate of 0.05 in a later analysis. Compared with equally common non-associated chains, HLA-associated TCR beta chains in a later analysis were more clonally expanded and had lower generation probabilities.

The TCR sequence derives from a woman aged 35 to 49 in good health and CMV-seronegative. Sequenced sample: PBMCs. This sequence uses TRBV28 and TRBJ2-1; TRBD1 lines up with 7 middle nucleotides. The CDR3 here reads CASGTSQGTDYHNEQFF. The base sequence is TGTGCCAGCGGCACTTCGCAGGGGACAGACTACCACAATGAGCAGTTCTTC.